The rows below give T cell receptor beta chains drawn from one sample of a study of T cell responses to AZD1222 COVID-19 vaccine. Assay used: immunoSEQ multiplex PCR; TCRdb lists only in-frame clones, some missing. This table has 80,000 or so clones, approximately 80% appearing once. Sequenced material: peripheral blood, taken 28 days after the second dose of the MenACWY control vaccine. Source of these receptors: an adult who received the MenACWY meningococcal vaccine as a control. Both conserved end residues are part of each CDR3. D genes are given only for firm matches. Rows give clone size only sometimes, using once, few, many, or a class for an expanded clone.

v_gene: TRBV5-1
j_gene: TRBJ1-1
d_gene: .
abundance: few
CDR3nt: TGCGCCAGCAGCTACTCCGGTGGGAACACTGAAGCTTTCTTT
CDR3aa: CASSYSGGNTEAFF

v_gene: TRBV28
j_gene: TRBJ1-6
d_gene: .
abundance: .
CDR3nt: TGTGCCAGCAGTCGTTCAGATTGGGAATCACCCCTCCACTTT
CDR3aa: CASSRSDWESPLHF

v_gene: TRBV11-2
j_gene: TRBJ2-2
d_gene: .
abundance: .
CDR3nt: TGTGCCAGCAGCTTAACGGGAAACACCGGGGAGCTGTTTTTT
CDR3aa: CASSLTGNTGELFF

v_gene: TRBV5-5
j_gene: TRBJ1-6
d_gene: .
abundance: .
CDR3nt: TGTGCCAGCAGCGAATCGGGCAGGTCTAATTCACCCCTCCACTTT
CDR3aa: CASSESGRSNSPLHF

v_gene: TRBV5-1
j_gene: TRBJ2-1
d_gene: .
abundance: .
CDR3nt: TGCGCCAGCAGCTTAACGACTACCTACAATGAGCAGTTCTTC
CDR3aa: CASSLTTTYNEQFF

v_gene: TRBV9
j_gene: TRBJ1-4
d_gene: .
abundance: few
CDR3nt: TGTGCCAGCAGCGCCCGAGGGGTCACTAATGAAAAACTGTTTTTT
CDR3aa: CASSARGVTNEKLFF

v_gene: TRBV30
j_gene: TRBJ2-5
d_gene: .
abundance: .
CDR3nt: TGTGCCTGGAGTGTAGGCCGGGGAGGGACAATCCAAGAGACCCAGTACTTC
CDR3aa: CAWSVGRGGTIQETQYF

v_gene: TRBV30
j_gene: TRBJ2-7
d_gene: .
abundance: .
CDR3nt: TGTGCCTGGAGCGGTCAAGACAGCCAGAAGCAGTACTTC
CDR3aa: CAWSGQDSQKQYF

v_gene: TRBV19
j_gene: TRBJ2-7
d_gene: .
abundance: .
CDR3nt: TGTGCCAGTAGTATTATGCAGGGAGACGAGCAGTACTTC
CDR3aa: CASSIMQGDEQYF

v_gene: TRBV5-4
j_gene: TRBJ1-1
d_gene: .
abundance: .
CDR3nt: TGTGCCAGCAGCTTGACAGGAAGGAGCACTGAAGCTTTCTTT
CDR3aa: CASSLTGRSTEAFF

v_gene: TRBV18
j_gene: TRBJ1-5
d_gene: .
abundance: once
CDR3nt: TGTGCCAGCTCACCTGGGCAGGGAGAACGGCCCCAGCATTTT
CDR3aa: CASSPGQGERPQHF

v_gene: TRBV6-4
j_gene: TRBJ1-5
d_gene: TRBD1
abundance: .
CDR3nt: TGTGCCAGCAGTGATCGGACAGGCTTCAAGTATAGCAATCAGCCCCAGCATTTT
CDR3aa: CASSDRTGFKYSNQPQHF

v_gene: TRBV11-2
j_gene: TRBJ2-2
d_gene: .
abundance: few
CDR3nt: TGTGCCAGCAGCTTGAGGGGCAGGAGGGCCACCGGGGAGCTGTTTTTT
CDR3aa: CASSLRGRRATGELFF

v_gene: TRBV29-1
j_gene: TRBJ2-1
d_gene: TRBD2
abundance: few
CDR3nt: TGCAGCGTGAACGTACTAGCGGGAGGGTCTGATGAGCAGTTCTTC
CDR3aa: CSVNVLAGGSDEQFF

v_gene: TRBV7-2
j_gene: TRBJ2-1
d_gene: TRBD1
abundance: .
CDR3nt: TGTGCCAGCAGTCCGAGGACAGGGTGGGTCAATGAGCAGTTCTTC
CDR3aa: CASSPRTGWVNEQFF

v_gene: TRBV6-5
j_gene: TRBJ1-1
d_gene: TRBD1
abundance: .
CDR3nt: TGTGCCAGCAGAAGGAGGGGGCAAGGGGACACTGAAGCTTTCTTT
CDR3aa: CASRRRGQGDTEAFF

v_gene: TRBV7-2
j_gene: TRBJ1-1
d_gene: .
abundance: .
CDR3nt: TGTGCCAGCAGCTTGTTGGGGTTGAACACTGAAGCTTTCTTT
CDR3aa: CASSLLGLNTEAFF

v_gene: TRBV6-2/TRBV6-3
j_gene: TRBJ2-3
d_gene: TRBD2
abundance: .
CDR3nt: TGTGCCAGCAGTTACGGTTCAGCGGGAGAGCGACGCACGCAGTATTTT
CDR3aa: CASSYGSAGERRTQYF